These 10 T cell receptor beta chains originate from one sample sequenced in a study of cytomegalovirus exposure and HLA in healthy donors. TCRdb keeps only in-frame clones here, not all; method: immunoSEQ multiplex PCR. The data show hundreds of thousands of clones, about 83% seen once. What was sequenced was PBMCs. The receptor source for this set is a man aged 18 to 29 in good health and CMV-seronegative.

This chain joins TRBV6-1 and TRBJ2-1; 8 nucleotides agree with TRBD1. The CDR3 is 15 residues long. Germline CDR1 reads MNHNS; CDR2 reads SASEGT. The trim removed 1 base at V and 4 bases at J, leaving 3 bases unmatched. The CDR3 sequence: CASSEGTGPYNEQFF. As DNA, the CDR3 is TGTGCCAGCAGTGAAGGGACAGGGCCATACAATGAGCAGTTCTTC.

This clone was picked up a small number of times. The chain joins TRBV6-5 to TRBJ2-3; unclear D gene. This CDR3 region has 13 residues. Germline CDR1 MNHEY, CDR2 SVGAGI. Between the trimmed V and J ends, which lost 0 bases and 5 bases, there was a span of 6 bases. As DNA, the CDR3 is TGTGCCAGCAGTTACTCGCGAGGAGATACGCAGTATTTT. Encoded protein: CASSYSRGDTQYF.

This clone was observed a few times. The J gene is TRBJ2-5, the V gene TRBV4-2; D may be TRBD1 (6 bases). This CDR3 comprises 14 residues. Deletions cut 1 base from V and 4 bases from J, with 10 bases between. Germline assignment: CDR1 LGHNA and CDR2 YNFKEQ. CDR3 in DNA: TGTGCCAGCAGCCAAGCAGGGGACGGAGAGACCCAGTACTTC. Its translation is CASSQAGDGETQYF.

The V and J genes are TRBV6-1 and TRBJ2-1; unclear D gene. CDR1 MNHNS and CDR2 SASEGT come from the germline V gene. There are 13 residues in the CDR3. V lost 1 base to trimming and J lost 4 bases, with 5 bases between them. CDR3 coding DNA: TGTGCCAGCAGTGAAGACAGTTACAATGAGCAGTTCTTC. Residues: CASSEDSYNEQFF.

This chain links TRBV18 with TRBJ1-1; D call uncertain. From germline, CDR1 is KGHSH and CDR2 LQKENI. Trimming took 2 bases from V and 2 from J, leaving 9 bases between them. The CDR3 spans 14 residues. CDR3 bases: TGTGCCAGCTCACCATTTGAGGGAAACACTGAAGCTTTCTTT. This codes for CASSPFEGNTEAFF.

The chain has TRBV12-5 and TRBJ2-7; possible D gene TRBD2, 5 bases. Germline values: CDR1 LGHNT, CDR2 FRNRAP. The CDR3 is 19 amino acids. The V end lost 3 bases, the J end lost 6 bases, and 30 bases lay between the germline ends. CDR3 sequence reads: CASGLSPPLGEGRPFEQYF. CDR3 DNA sequence: TGTGCTAGTGGTTTAAGTCCCCCCCTGGGCGAGGGTAGGCCTTTCGAGCAGTACTTC. Together with reference TRBV12-5 and TRBJ2-7, the CDR3 gives the full variable domain: DARVTQTPRHKVTEMGQEVTMRCQPILGHNTVFWYRQTMMQGLELLAYFRNRAPLDDSGMPKDRFSAEMPDATLATLKIQPSEPRDSAVYFCASGLSPPLGEGRPFEQYFGPGTRLTVT.

The chain employs TRBV16 and TRBJ2-5; a weak D match, TRBD1 (5 bases). CDR1 is KGHSY, CDR2 FQNENV, per germline. The CDR3 spans 14 residues. V was cut by 4 bases and J by 5 bases, with 14 bases left in between. The CDR3 DNA reads as TGTGCCAGCAGCCGGGGCCCCAGTGGGGAGACCCAGTACTTC. Translating gives CASSRGPSGETQYF.

The CDR3 coding sequence is TGTGCCAGCAGTTTCGTCAGGGATTCTGAAGCTTTCTTT. Translating gives CASSFVRDSEAFF. The chain is built from TRBV6-1 and TRBJ1-1; TRBD1 is a possible D gene (5 bases). Germline V CDR1 and CDR2: MNHNS, SASEGT. This CDR3 is 13 amino acids long. V was trimmed by 5 bases and J by 6 bases, leaving 13 bases between them.

In nucleotides, the CDR3 is TGTGCCAGCAGCTTAGAAGGGGGGGGAGGCGCTGAAGCTTTCTTT. It specifies CASSLEGGGGAEAFF. The chain recombines TRBV11-2 with TRBJ1-1; maybe TRBD1 (6 bases). Trimming took 0 bases from V and 6 from J, leaving 14 bases between them. From germline, CDR1 is SGHAT and CDR2 FQNNGV. This CDR3 is 15 amino acids long.

The CDR3 DNA sequence: TGCGCCAGCTCGACAGGGGAAGTGATAGGGACCCAGTACTTC. Protein product: CASSTGEVIGTQYF. This sequence joins TRBV5-1 and TRBJ2-5, with 8 bases fitting TRBD1. The CDR3 has 14 residues. The J segment lost 7 bases and the V segment lost 7 bases, leaving 12 bases of the junction unmatched. Germline lookup yields CDR1 SGHRS and CDR2 YFSETQ.